This T cell receptor (beta chain) was observed in a study of T cells in Graves' hyperthyroidism and ophthalmopathy. Clinical symptoms, serum thyroxine and TRAb, thyroid ultrasound and orbital computed tomography were used for the diagnoses. TCR beta CDR3 sequences were amplified from RNA transcripts. HTBI primers were employed in a first-round RT-PCR of the TCR CDR3. A single record per CDR3 protein comes from TCRdb applying MiXCR to the multiplex PCR reads. The table includes tens of thousands of distinct CDR3 sequences, roughly 50% detected once. Study conclusions and caveats: Most thyroid clonotypes that were expanded above 0.001 also turned up in blood.

Trimming stripped 5 bases from V and 0 bases from J, with 11 bases between. From germline, CDR1 is LNHDA and CDR2 SQIVND (reference sequence). The length of the CDR3 is 15 residues. This clonotype was seen many times. The antigen is unknown. The chain combines TRBV19 with TRBJ1-3; D gene uncertain. Specimen: blood. This sequence was found in a woman aged 55-69 years with Graves' ophthalmopathy. CDR3 sequence: CASSVAAFSGNTIYF. The CDR3, as DNA: TGTGCCAGTAGTGTGGCCGCCTTCTCTGGAAACACCATATATTTT.